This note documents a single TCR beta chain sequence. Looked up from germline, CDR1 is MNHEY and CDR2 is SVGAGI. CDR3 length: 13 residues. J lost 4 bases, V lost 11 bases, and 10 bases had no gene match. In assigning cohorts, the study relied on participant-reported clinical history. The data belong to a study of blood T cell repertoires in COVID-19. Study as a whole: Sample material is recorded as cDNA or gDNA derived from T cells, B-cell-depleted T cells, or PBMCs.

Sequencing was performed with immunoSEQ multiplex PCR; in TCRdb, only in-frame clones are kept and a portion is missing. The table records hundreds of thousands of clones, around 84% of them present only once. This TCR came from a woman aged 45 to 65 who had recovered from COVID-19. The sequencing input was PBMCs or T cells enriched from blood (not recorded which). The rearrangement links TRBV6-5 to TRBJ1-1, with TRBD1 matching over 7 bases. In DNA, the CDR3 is TGTGCCGGAGGACGACAGGGTGGCACTGAAGCTTTCTTT. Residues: CAGGRQGGTEAFF.